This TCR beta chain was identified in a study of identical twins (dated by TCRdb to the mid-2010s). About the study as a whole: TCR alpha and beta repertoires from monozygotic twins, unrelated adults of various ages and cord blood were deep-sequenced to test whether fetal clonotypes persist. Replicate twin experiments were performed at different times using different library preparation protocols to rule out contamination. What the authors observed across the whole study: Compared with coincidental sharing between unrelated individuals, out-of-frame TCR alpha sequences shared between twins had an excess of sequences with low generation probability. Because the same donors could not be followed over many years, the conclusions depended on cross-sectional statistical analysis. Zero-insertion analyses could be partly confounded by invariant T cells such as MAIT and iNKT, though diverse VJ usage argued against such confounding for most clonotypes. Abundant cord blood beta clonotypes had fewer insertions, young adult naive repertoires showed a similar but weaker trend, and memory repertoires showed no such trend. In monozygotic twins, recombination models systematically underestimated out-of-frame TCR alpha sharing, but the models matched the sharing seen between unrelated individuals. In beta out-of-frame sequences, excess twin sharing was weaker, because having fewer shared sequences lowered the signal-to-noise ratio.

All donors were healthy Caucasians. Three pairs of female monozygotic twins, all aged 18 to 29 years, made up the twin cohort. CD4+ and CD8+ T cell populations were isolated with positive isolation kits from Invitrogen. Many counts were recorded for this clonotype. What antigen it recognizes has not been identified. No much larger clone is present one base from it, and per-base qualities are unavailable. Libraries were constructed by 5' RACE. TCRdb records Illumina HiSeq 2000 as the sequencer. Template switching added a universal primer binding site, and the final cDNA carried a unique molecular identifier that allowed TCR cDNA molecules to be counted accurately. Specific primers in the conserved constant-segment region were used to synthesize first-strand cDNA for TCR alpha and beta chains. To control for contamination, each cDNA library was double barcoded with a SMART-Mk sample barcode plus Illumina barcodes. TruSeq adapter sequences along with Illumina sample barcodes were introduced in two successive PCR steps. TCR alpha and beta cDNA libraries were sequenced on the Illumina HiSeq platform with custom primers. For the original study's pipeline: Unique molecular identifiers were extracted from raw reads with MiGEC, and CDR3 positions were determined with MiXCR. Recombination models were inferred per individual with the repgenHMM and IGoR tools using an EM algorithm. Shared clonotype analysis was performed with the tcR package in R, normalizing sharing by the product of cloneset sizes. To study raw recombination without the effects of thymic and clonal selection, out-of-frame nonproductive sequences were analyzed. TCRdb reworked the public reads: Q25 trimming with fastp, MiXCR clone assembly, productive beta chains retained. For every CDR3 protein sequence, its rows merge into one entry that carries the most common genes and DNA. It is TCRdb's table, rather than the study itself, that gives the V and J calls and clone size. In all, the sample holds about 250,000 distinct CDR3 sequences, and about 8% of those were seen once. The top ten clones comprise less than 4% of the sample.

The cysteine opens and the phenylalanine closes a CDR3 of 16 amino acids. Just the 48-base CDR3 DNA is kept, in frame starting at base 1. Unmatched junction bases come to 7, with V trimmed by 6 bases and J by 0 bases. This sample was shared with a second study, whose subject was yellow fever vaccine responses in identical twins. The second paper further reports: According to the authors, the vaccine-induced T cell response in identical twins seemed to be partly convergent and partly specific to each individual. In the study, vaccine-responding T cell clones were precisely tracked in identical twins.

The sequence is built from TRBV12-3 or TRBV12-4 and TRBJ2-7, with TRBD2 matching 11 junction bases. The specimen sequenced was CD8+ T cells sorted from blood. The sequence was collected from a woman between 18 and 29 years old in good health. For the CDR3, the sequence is CASSLILAGDSYEQYF. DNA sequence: TGTGCCAGCAGCCTTATACTAGCGGGAGACTCCTACGAGCAGTACTTC.